Following are 28 T cell receptor beta chains from one sample sequenced in a study of cytomegalovirus exposure and HLA in healthy donors. The PCR contained 60 Vbeta and 13 Jbeta primers. The data were produced by immunoSEQ multiplex PCR, yet TCRdb's version contains in-frame clones alone and is incomplete. Across about 48,000 clones, the top ten clones capture 6% to 7% of the sample. Sequencing used PBMCs. The receptors derive from a male donor in good health and CMV-seropositive.

The chain is built from TRBV4-1 and TRBJ1-2, with D perhaps matching TRBD1 (5 bases). CDR1 MGHRA and CDR2 YSYEKL come from the germline V gene. The CDR3 consists of 15 residues. V was pared by 1 base and J by 5 bases, with 14 bases between. The CDR3 nucleotides are TGCGCCAGCAGCCAAGCAGGTCTGGACACTTATGGCTACACCTTC. Amino acids: CASSQAGLDTYGYTF.

The chain recombines TRBV7-2 with TRBJ2-3, with 7 positions matching TRBD2. The CDR3 is made up of 15 amino acids. Unmatched junction bases numbered 11, after V lost 6 bases and J lost 5 bases. From germline, CDR1 is SGHTA and CDR2 FQGNSA. CDR3 DNA: TGTGCCAGCAGGTACTCGGGGGGACGAGGAGATACGCAGTATTTT. Its protein product is CASRYSGGRGDTQYF.

The CDR3 protein is CASRSGQGGNNSPLHF. CDR3 nucleotides: TGTGCCAGCAGATCCGGGCAGGGGGGTAATAATTCACCCCTCCACTTT. The J gene is TRBJ1-6, the V gene TRBV2; 7 positions match TRBD1. The CDR3 spans 16 residues. Trimming cost V 6 bases and J 5 bases; bases outside gene matches: 10. CDR1 is SNHLY and CDR2 is FYNNEI in the germline V gene.

J is TRBJ2-2 and V is TRBV7-9, with 8 positions matching TRBD2. Germline V lookup: CDR1 SEHNR, CDR2 FQNEAQ (reference sequence). The CDR3 is made up of 15 amino acids. J was trimmed by 3 bases and V by 5 bases; bases with no gene match: 5. The chain's CDR3 is CASSPGLAHTGELFF. CDR3 sequence (DNA): TGTGCCAGCAGCCCCGGACTAGCCCACACCGGGGAGCTGTTTTTT. Combining the CDR3 with reference TRBV7-9 and TRBJ2-2 gives the whole variable domain DTGVSQNPRHKITKRGQNVTFRCDPISEHNRLYWYRQTLGQGPEFLTYFQNEAQLEKSRLLSDRFSAERPKGSFSTLEIQRTEQGDSAMYLCASSPGLAHTGELFFGEGSRLTVL.

The chain uses TRBV7-9 and TRBJ2-5, with 12 positions matching TRBD2. CDR1 SEHNR and CDR2 FQNEAQ come from the germline V gene (reference sequence). The CDR3 is 15 residues long. After removal of 4 bases from V and 5 bases from J, the junction contained 5 bases not matched to a gene. CDR3 loop: CASSSLAGGMETQYF. CDR3 coding DNA: TGTGCCAGCAGCTCCCTAGCGGGGGGGATGGAGACCCAGTACTTC.

The chain combines TRBV28 with TRBJ1-4; D is possibly TRBD1 (5 bases). The CDR3 is 14 amino acids. The ends were cut back, 1 base at V and 8 bases at J, with 11 bases in the middle. Germline lookup yields CDR1 MDHEN and CDR2 SYDVKM. CDR3 nucleotides: TGTGCCAGCAGTTTATCCCTCCACAGGGAAAAACTGTTTTTT. It codes for CASSLSLHREKLFF.

Remarks on this clone: The junction differs from germline at one of its ends, possibly a read error. The CDR3 nucleotides are TGTGCCAGCCGTTACTCAGGGGTGAACACTGAAGCTTTCTTT. This codes for CASRYSGVNTEAFF. The chain links TRBV6-5 to TRBJ1-1; D is possibly TRBD1 (6 bases). The germline gives CDR1 MNHEY, CDR2 SVGAGI. This CDR3 is built from 14 residues.

The chain recombines TRBV5-8 with TRBJ2-7; 8 bases align to TRBD1. This CDR3 has 16 amino acids. The V segment lost 4 bases and the J segment 0 bases; nucleotides outside the gene matches: 9. CDR1 and CDR2 from the germline V gene are SGHTS and YDEGEE. This chain's CDR3 is CASSPVRDRTSYEQYF. In DNA form, the CDR3 reads TGTGCCAGCAGCCCCGTTAGGGACAGGACCTCCTACGAGCAGTACTTC.

The V gene is TRBV9, the J gene TRBJ1-1; D remains unclear. Germline assignment: CDR1 SGDLS and CDR2 YYNGEE. The germline V and J ends were trimmed by 4 bases and 1 base, with 11 bases remaining between them. This CDR3 spans 14 amino acids. CDR3 residues: CASSPRSANTEAFF. DNA of the CDR3: TGTGCCAGCAGCCCTAGGTCCGCGAACACTGAAGCTTTCTTT.

The rearrangement links TRBV27 to TRBJ1-1; no clear D gene. In germline, CDR1 is MNHEY, CDR2 SMNVEV (reference sequence). V was shortened by 4 bases and J by 7 bases, with 7 bases between the two germline ends. This CDR3 is 11 amino acids long. CDR3 in amino acids: CASSSRGEAFF. The CDR3, as DNA: TGTGCCAGCAGTTCGCGGGGTGAAGCTTTCTTT.

The chain is built from TRBV6-6 and TRBJ1-1; no clear D. V was pared by 6 bases and J by 1 base, with 12 bases between. The CDR3 contains 14 residues. Germline V CDR1 and CDR2: MNHNY, SVGAGI (reference sequence). The CDR3 bases are TGTGCCAGCAGGGAGAATTCCCGGAACACTGAAGCTTTCTTT. It specifies CASRENSRNTEAFF.

This chain connects TRBV6-5 to TRBJ1-6; D might be TRBD1 (5 bases). The V gene lost 6 bases and the J gene lost 7 bases, with 16 bases spanning the gap. CDR1 MNHEY and CDR2 SVGAGI come from the germline V gene. The CDR3 consists of 15 residues. CDR3 sequence (DNA): TGTGCCAGCAGCCCCGGCGGGGGGATCAATTCACCCCTCCACTTT. The encoded protein is CASSPGGGINSPLHF.

This chain joins TRBV2 and TRBJ1-5; D gene unclear. V dropped 4 bases and J dropped 0 bases, with 7 bases sitting between them. Germline CDR1 reads SNHLY; CDR2 reads FYNNEI. This CDR3 comprises 14 residues. The CDR3 bases are TGTGCCAGCAGTGTAGAGGGTAGCAATCAGCCCCAGCATTTT. Encoded protein: CASSVEGSNQPQHF. The full variable domain, rest sourced from reference TRBV2 and TRBJ1-5, is EPEVTQTPSHQVTQMGQEVILRCVPISNHLYFYWYRQILGQKVEFLVSFYNNEISEKSEIFDDQFSVERPDGSNFTLKIRSTKLEDSAMYFCASSVEGSNQPQHFGDGTRLSIL.

The chain carries TRBV27 and TRBJ1-3, with D possibly TRBD1 on 5 matching bases. This CDR3 has 16 residues. From germline, CDR1 is MNHEY and CDR2 SMNVEV (reference sequence). V was cut by 4 bases and J by 0 bases, with 13 bases left in between. The CDR3 here is CASSSPSQDSGNTIYF. As DNA, the CDR3 is TGTGCCAGCAGTTCCCCATCACAGGACTCTGGAAACACCATATATTTT.

The J gene is TRBJ1-1, the V gene TRBV30, with a possible D match to TRBD1 (6 bases). Trimming removed 2 bases at V and 6 bases at J, with 22 bases between. The CDR3 sequence is 16 residues long. In germline, CDR1 is GTSNPN, CDR2 SVGIG (reference sequence). The CDR3: CAWSSAGGLFGSEAFF. In DNA form, the CDR3 reads TGTGCCTGGAGTTCCGCGGGGGGGCTTTTTGGGTCTGAAGCTTTCTTT.

The rearrangement links TRBV7-8 to TRBJ2-7, with a tentative D call TRBD1 (6 bases). Germline loops: CDR1 SGHVS, CDR2 FQNEAQ. There are 15 residues in the CDR3. The ends were cut back, 5 bases at V and 2 bases at J, with 16 bases in the middle. DNA of the CDR3: TGTGCCAGCAGCCAACAGGGTGGGCGTACCTACGAGCAGTACTTC. Amino acids: CASSQQGGRTYEQYF.

The CDR3 loop reads CASSLVWAEQFF. CDR3 bases: TGTGCCAGCAGCTTAGTGTGGGCTGAGCAGTTCTTC. The gene calls are TRBV7-2 and TRBJ2-1, with unresolved D. Germline-derived CDR1 and CDR2 are SGHTA and FQGNSA. CDR3 length equals 12 residues. V lost 1 base, J lost 9 bases, and 7 bases lay in between.

The chain carries TRBV13 and TRBJ1-4; D ambiguous. The CDR3 is 15 residues long. V was trimmed by 0 bases and J by 8 bases, leaving 13 bases between them. Germline CDR1 PRHDT, CDR2 FYEKMQ (reference sequence). The chain's CDR3 is CASSLGSQQQEKLFF. CDR3 sequence (DNA): TGTGCCAGCAGCTTAGGGTCCCAACAGCAGGAAAAACTGTTTTTT. The whole variable domain, remainder taken from reference TRBV13 and TRBJ1-4, is AAGVIQSPRHLIKEKRETATLKCYPIPRHDTVYWYQQGPGQDPQFLISFYEKMQSDKGSIPDRFSAQQFSDYHSELNMSSLELGDSALYFCASSLGSQQQEKLFFGSGTQLSVL.

The V call is TRBV19, the J call TRBJ1-2; no definite D call. With 7 bases removed from V and 3 bases from J, the gap between germline ends came to 9 bases. The CDR3 is made up of 12 amino acids. Germline V gene sequence: CDR1 LNHDA, CDR2 SQIVND (reference sequence). The CDR3 region has the DNA TGTGCCAGTAATCGTCCCTACTATGGCTACACCTTC. Amino acid sequence: CASNRPYYGYTF.

V and J are TRBV19 and TRBJ2-5; no definite D call. The CDR3 runs 13 residues. CDR1 is LNHDA, CDR2 SQIVND, per germline (reference sequence). V shed 10 bases and J shed 0 bases, with 12 bases lying between them. CDR3 sequence (DNA): TGTGCCACTTCTACCGGGTACCAAGAGACCCAGTACTTC. This translates into CATSTGYQETQYF.

The chain employs TRBV27 and TRBJ2-7, with TRBD1 matching over 9 bases. Germline lookup yields CDR1 MNHEY and CDR2 SMNVEV (reference sequence). The V gene end was trimmed by 4 bases and the J gene end by 3 bases; junction bases not matched to a gene: 7. The CDR3 has 15 amino acids. CDR3 protein: CASSSEGQGGYEQYF. The CDR3 region has the DNA TGTGCCAGCAGTTCAGAGGGACAGGGCGGCTACGAGCAGTACTTC.

The V gene is TRBV6-5, the J gene TRBJ2-7, with TRBD1 matching over 7 bases. Germline lookup yields CDR1 MNHEY and CDR2 SVGAGI. The V segment lost 4 bases and the J segment 2 bases; nucleotides outside the gene matches: 8. The CDR3 sequence is 15 residues long. The CDR3 reads CASSSYEGGAYEQYF. CDR3 DNA: TGTGCCAGCAGTTCCTATGAAGGGGGCGCCTACGAGCAGTACTTC.

This CDR3 reads CASSVVPSGGAGHAEQFF. CDR3 sequence (DNA): TGTGCCAGCAGCGTAGTGCCTAGCGGGGGGGCCGGGCACGCTGAGCAGTTCTTC. The J gene is TRBJ2-1, the V gene TRBV9, with 12 bases that match TRBD2. The J segment lost 9 bases and the V segment lost 0 bases, leaving 13 bases of the junction unmatched. Germline V CDR1 and CDR2: SGDLS, YYNGEE. The CDR3 spans 18 residues.

The genes are TRBV29-1 and TRBJ1-1; the match to TRBD1 covers 8 bases. The CDR3 length is 17 residues. V lost 5 bases to trimming and J lost 3 bases; unmatched junction nucleotides: 17. The germline V gene has CDR1 SQVTM and CDR2 ANQGSEA. The CDR3 DNA sequence: TGCAGCGTTTATTATTTCCGGGACAGGCAGCGGTACACTGAAGCTTTCTTT. Translation: CSVYYFRDRQRYTEAFF.

The chain recombines TRBV4-1 with TRBJ2-1, with 11 positions matching TRBD2. This CDR3 contains 15 residues. V lost 5 bases and J lost 4; bases outside the gene matches: 4. From germline, CDR1 is MGHRA and CDR2 YSYEKL. CDR3 nucleotides: TGCGCCAGCAGCTGGGGGACTAGCGGTTACAATGAGCAGTTCTTC. This translates into CASSWGTSGYNEQFF.

This chain joins TRBV6-1 and TRBJ2-1; a weak D match, TRBD2 (6 bases). Germline values: CDR1 MNHNS, CDR2 SASEGT. V lost 1 base and J lost 2, with 12 bases in between. The CDR3 loop spans 16 amino acids. The CDR3 region is CASSEGRDLTYNEQFF. Written as DNA, the CDR3 is TGTGCCAGCAGTGAAGGGCGGGACCTAACCTACAATGAGCAGTTCTTC.

J is TRBJ2-7 and V is TRBV4-1, with D perhaps TRBD1 (5 bases). Trimming left V 1 base short and J 0 bases short, with 16 bases between. Per germline, CDR1 MGHRA and CDR2 YSYEKL. There are 17 residues in the CDR3. The CDR3 loop reads CASSQGAGPPFSYEQYF. The CDR3 coding sequence is TGCGCCAGCAGCCAAGGTGCAGGGCCACCCTTCTCCTACGAGCAGTACTTC.

The chain is built from TRBV5-6 and TRBJ1-2; no definite D call. This CDR3 spans 15 amino acids. V shed 1 base and J shed 0 bases, with 10 bases lying between them. The V gene's germline CDR1 is SGHDT and CDR2 YYEEEE. The DNA for the CDR3 is TGTGCCAGCAGCTTGTTGCAGGCCGCTAACTATGGCTACACCTTC. Encoded protein: CASSLLQAANYGYTF.